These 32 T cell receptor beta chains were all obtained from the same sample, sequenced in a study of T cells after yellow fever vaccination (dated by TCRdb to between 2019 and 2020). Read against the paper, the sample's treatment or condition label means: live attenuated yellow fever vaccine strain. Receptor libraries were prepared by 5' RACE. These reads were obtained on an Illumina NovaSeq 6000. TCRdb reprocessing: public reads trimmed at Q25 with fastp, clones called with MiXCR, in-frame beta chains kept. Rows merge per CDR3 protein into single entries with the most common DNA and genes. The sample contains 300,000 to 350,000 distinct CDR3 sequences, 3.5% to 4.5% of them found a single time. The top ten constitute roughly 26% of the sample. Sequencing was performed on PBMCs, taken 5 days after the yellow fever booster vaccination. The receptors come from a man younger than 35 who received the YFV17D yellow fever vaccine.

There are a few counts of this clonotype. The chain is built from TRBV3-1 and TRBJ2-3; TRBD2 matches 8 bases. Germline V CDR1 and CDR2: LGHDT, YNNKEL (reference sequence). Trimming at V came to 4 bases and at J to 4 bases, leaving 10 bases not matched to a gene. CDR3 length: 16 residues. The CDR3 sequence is CASSPSRGEIADTQYF. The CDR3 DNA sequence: TGTGCCAGCAGCCCCTCGCGGGGGGAAATAGCAGATACGCAGTATTTT.

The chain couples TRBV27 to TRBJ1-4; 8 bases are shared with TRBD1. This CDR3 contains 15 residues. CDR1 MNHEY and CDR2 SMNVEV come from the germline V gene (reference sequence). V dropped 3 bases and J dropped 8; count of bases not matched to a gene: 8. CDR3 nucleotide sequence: TGTGCCAGCAGTTTTTACGGACAGGGTGGGGAAAAACTGTTTTTT. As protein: CASSFYGQGGEKLFF.

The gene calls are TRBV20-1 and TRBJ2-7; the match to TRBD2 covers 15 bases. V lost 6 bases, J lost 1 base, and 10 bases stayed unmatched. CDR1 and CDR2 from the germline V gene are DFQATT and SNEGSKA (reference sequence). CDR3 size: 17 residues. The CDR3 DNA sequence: TGCAGTGCCAACCAACCCGGGACTAGCGGGGGGTCCTACGAGCAGTACTTC. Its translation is CSANQPGTSGGSYEQYF.

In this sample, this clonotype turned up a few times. The DNA of the CDR3 is TGTGCCAGCAGGCCAAGACAGGTCGGGCGCAATCAGCCCCAGCATTTT. Its protein product is CASRPRQVGRNQPQHF. J is TRBJ1-5 and V is TRBV28; a weak D match, TRBD1 (6 bases). Germline V gene sequence: CDR1 MDHEN, CDR2 SYDVKM. The CDR3 is made up of 16 amino acids. Trimming removed 6 bases from V and 2 bases from J, with 17 bases in between.

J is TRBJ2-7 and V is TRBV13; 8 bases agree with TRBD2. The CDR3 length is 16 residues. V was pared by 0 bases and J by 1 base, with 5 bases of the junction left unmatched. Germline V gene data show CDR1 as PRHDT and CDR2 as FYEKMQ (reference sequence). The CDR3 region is CASSLGPGTRSYEQYV. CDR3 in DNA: TGTGCCAGCAGCTTAGGCCCCGGGACTAGGTCCTACGAGCAGTACGTC.

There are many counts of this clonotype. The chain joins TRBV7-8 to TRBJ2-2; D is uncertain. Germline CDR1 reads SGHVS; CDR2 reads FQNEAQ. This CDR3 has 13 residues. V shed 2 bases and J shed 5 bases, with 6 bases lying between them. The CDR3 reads CASSLYETGELFF. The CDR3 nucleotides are TGTGCCAGCAGCTTATATGAAACCGGGGAGCTGTTTTTT.

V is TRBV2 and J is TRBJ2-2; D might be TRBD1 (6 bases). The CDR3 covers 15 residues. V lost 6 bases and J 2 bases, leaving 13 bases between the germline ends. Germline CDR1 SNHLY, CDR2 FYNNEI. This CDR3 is CASRATGPNTGELFF. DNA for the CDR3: TGTGCCAGCAGGGCGACAGGCCCCAACACCGGGGAGCTGTTTTTT.

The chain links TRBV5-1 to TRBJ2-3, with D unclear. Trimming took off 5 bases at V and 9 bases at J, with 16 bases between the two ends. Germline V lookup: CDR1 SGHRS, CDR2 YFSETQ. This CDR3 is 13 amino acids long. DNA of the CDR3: TGCGCCAGCAGTGTCCCCGCTACCGGCACGCAGTATTTT. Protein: CASSVPATGTQYF.

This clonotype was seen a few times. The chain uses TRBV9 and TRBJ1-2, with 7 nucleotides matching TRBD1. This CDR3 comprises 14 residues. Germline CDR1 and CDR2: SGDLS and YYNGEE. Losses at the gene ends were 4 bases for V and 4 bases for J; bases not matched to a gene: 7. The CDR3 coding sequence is TGTGCCAGCAGCCCCCGGGCAGGGGGCTATGGCTACACCTTC. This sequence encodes CASSPRAGGYGYTF.

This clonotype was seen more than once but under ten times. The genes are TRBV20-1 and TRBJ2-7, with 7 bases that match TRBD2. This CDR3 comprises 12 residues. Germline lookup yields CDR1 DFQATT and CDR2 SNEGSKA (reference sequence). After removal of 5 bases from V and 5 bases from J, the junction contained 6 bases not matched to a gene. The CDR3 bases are TGCAGTGCTGACGGGGGGATCCACGAGCAGTACTTC. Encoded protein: CSADGGIHEQYF.

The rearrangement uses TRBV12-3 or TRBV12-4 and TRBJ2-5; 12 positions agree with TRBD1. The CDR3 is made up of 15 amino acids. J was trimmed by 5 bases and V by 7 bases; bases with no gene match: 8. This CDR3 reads CASIPGQGAVETQYF. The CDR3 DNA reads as TGTGCCAGCATTCCGGGACAGGGGGCCGTGGAGACCCAGTACTTC.

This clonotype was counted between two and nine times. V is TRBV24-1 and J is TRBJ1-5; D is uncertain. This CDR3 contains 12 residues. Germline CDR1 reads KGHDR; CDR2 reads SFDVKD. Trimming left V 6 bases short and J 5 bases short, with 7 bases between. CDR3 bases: TGTGCCACCAGTTCAGTCGATCAGCCCCAGCATTTT. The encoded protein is CATSSVDQPQHF.

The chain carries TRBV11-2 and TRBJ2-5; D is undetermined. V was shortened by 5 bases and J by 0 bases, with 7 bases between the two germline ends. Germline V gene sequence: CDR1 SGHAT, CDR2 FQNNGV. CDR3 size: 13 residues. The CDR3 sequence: CASSTDNQETQYF. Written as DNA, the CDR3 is TGTGCCAGCAGCACCGACAACCAAGAGACCCAGTACTTC.

DNA for the CDR3: TGTGCCATCAGTGGGCAGGGGGCAGACACTGAAGCTTTCTTT. Translation gives CAISGQGADTEAFF. The J gene is TRBJ1-1, the V gene TRBV10-3; 8 bases line up with TRBD1. Germline V CDR1 and CDR2: ENHRY, SYGVKD. The CDR3 extends over 14 amino acids. The V segment lost 4 bases and the J segment 3 bases; nucleotides outside the gene matches: 4.

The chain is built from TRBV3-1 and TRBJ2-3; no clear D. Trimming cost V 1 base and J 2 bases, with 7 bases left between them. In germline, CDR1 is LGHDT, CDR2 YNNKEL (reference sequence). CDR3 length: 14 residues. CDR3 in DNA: TGTGCCAGCAGCCAAGGGGTCTACACAGATACGCAGTATTTT. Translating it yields CASSQGVYTDTQYF.

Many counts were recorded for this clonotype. The CDR3 loop reads CAISDRGTQYF. CDR3 sequence (DNA): TGTGCCATCAGTGATCGCGGGACCCAGTACTTC. The gene calls are TRBV10-3 and TRBJ2-5, with D unclear. The CDR3 runs 11 residues. Trimming pared 3 bases from V and 7 bases from J, leaving 6 bases between. Germline V gene data show CDR1 as ENHRY and CDR2 as SYGVKD.

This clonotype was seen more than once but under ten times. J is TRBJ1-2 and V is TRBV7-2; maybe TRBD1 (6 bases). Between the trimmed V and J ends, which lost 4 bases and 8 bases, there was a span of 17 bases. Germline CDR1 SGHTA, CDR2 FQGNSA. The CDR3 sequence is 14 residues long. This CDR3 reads CASSSASGAEGYTF. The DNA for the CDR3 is TGTGCCAGCAGCTCCGCGTCGGGGGCTGAAGGCTACACCTTC.

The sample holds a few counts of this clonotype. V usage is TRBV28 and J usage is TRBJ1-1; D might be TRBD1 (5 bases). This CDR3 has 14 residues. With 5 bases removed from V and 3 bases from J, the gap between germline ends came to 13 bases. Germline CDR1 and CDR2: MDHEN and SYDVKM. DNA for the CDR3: TGTGCCAGCAGTCCGAGACAGACTCACACTGAAGCTTTCTTT. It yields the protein CASSPRQTHTEAFF.

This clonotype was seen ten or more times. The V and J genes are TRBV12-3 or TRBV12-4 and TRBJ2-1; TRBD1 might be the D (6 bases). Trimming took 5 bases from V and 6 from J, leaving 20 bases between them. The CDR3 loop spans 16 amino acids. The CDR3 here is CASSMTGEQGVNEQFF. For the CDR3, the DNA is TGTGCCAGCAGTATGACAGGTGAACAGGGAGTCAATGAGCAGTTCTTC.

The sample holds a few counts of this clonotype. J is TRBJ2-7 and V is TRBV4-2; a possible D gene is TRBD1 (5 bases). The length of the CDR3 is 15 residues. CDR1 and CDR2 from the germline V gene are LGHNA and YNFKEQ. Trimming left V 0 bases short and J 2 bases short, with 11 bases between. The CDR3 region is CASSQDRVGPYEQYF. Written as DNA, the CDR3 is TGTGCCAGCAGCCAAGATCGGGTGGGGCCCTACGAGCAGTACTTC.

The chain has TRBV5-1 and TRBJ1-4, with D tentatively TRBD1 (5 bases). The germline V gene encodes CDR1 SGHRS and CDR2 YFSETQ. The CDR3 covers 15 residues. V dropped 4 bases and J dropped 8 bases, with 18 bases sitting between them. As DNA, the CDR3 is TGCGCCAGCAGCCCCTGGGACCGATCCAGGGAAAAACTGTTTTTT. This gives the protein CASSPWDRSREKLFF. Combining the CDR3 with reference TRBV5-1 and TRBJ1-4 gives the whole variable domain KAGVTQTPRYLIKTRGQQVTLSCSPISGHRSVSWYQQTPGQGLQFLFEYFSETQRNKGNFPGRFSGRQFSNSRSEMNVSTLELGDSALYLCASSPWDRSREKLFFGSGTQLSVL.

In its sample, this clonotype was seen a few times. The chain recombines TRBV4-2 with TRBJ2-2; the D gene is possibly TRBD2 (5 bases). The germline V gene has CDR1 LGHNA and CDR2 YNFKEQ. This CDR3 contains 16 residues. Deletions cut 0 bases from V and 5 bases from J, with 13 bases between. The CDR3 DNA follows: TGTGCCAGCAGCCAAGAGGCTGGAGGAAAAACCGGGGAGCTGTTTTTT. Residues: CASSQEAGGKTGELFF.

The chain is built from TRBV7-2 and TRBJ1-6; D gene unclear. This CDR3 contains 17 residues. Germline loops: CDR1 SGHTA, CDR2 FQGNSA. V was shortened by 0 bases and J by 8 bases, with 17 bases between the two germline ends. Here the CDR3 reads CASSLAPAGFGDSPLHF. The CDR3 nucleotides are TGTGCCAGCAGCTTAGCGCCCGCGGGCTTCGGTGATTCACCCCTCCACTTT.

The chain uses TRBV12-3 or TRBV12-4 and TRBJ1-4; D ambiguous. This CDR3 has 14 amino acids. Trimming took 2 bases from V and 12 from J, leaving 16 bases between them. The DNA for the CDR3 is TGTGCCAGCAGTTTACGTGGGCGAGTAAGGGAACTGTTTTTT. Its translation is CASSLRGRVRELFF.

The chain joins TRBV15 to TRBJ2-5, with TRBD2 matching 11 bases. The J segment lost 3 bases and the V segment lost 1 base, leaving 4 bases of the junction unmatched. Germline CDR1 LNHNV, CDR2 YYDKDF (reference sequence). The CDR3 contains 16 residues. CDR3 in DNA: TGTGCCACCAGCAGAGGAGGTAGCGGGGGGGAAGAGACCCAGTACTTC. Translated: CATSRGGSGGEETQYF.

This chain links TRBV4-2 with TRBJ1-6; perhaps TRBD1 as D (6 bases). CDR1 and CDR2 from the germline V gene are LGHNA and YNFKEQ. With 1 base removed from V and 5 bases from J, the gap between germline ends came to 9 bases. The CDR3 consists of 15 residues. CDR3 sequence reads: CASSQGQADNSPLHF. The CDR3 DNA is TGTGCCAGCAGCCAAGGACAGGCTGATAATTCACCCCTCCACTTT.

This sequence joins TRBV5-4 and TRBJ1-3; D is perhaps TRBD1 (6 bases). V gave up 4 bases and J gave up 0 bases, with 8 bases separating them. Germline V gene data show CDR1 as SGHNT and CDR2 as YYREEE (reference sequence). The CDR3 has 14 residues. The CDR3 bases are TGTGCCAGCAGCAGGGGGACCTCTGGAAACACCATATATTTT. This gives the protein CASSRGTSGNTIYF.

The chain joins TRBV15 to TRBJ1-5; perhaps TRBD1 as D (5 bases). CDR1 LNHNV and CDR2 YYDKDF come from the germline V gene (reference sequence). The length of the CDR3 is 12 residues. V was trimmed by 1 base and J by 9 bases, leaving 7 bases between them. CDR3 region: CATSRGGRPQHF. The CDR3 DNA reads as TGTGCCACCAGCAGAGGGGGACGGCCCCAGCATTTT.

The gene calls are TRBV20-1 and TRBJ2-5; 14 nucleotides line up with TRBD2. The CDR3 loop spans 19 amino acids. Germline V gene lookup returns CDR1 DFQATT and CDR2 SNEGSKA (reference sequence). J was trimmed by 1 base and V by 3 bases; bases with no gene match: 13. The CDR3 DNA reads TGCAGTGCTAGGGATACCGGACTAGCGGGGGGAATTGGCCAAGAGACCCAGTACTTC. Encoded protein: CSARDTGLAGGIGQETQYF.

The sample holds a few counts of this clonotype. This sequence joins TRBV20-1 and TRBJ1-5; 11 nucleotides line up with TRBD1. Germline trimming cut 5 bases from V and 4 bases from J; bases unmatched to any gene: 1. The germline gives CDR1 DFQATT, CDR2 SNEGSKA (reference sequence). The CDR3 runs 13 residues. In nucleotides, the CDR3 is TGCAGTGCTTGGGACAGGGGGAATCAGCCCCAGCATTTT. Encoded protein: CSAWDRGNQPQHF.

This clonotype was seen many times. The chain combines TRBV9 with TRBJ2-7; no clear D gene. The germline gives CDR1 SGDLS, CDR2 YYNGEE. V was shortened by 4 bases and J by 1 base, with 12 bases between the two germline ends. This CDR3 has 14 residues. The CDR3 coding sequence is TGTGCCAGCAGCCCAAATTTCGGGTCCTACGAGCAGTACTTC. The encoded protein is CASSPNFGSYEQYF.

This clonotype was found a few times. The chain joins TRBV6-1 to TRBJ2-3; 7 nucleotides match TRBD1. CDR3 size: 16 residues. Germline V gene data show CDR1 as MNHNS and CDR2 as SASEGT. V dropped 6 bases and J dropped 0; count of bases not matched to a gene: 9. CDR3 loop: CASRYSGTASTDTQYF. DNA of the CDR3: TGTGCCAGCAGGTACTCCGGGACAGCTAGCACAGATACGCAGTATTTT.